This TCR beta chain is drawn from a study of cytomegalovirus exposure and HLA in healthy donors (dated by TCRdb to the late 2010s). Background on the whole study: An earlier analysis of several hundred of the donors reported approximately 300 Gb of sequence data and 95 million to 140 million unique TCR beta sequences obtained from around 170 million T cells. The study aimed to test whether signatures of past pathogen exposure could be identified by cataloging public T cell receptors. Besides the first cohort of about 730 subjects, a separate validation cohort made up of 120 or so different subjects was used. Donor age, sex, ethnicity and CMV serostatus were compiled together with the repertoire data. To predict cytomegalovirus infection status, the study combined high-throughput TCR immunosequencing, statistical association of individual TCRs with disease status, and machine learning. Among about 400 genotyped donors of the cohort, an average of about 240,000 unique TCR beta nucleotide sequences was sequenced per donor, of which about 19% were non-productive. An earlier analysis of roughly 580 of the donors used high-throughput TCR beta sequencing to judge whether each TCR beta V gene segment behaved as functional or pseudogenic. Roughly 5 DR-DQ haplotypes were handled as single units for association and clustering, since linkage in the cohort was strong. The study profiled the T cell repertoires of about 640 subjects by immunosequencing and related them to cytomegalovirus serostatus. Every repertoire in the discovery cohort had been generated on one and the same sequencing platform. In the later analysis, no new phenotypic data were used to find candidate immune exposures; instead, reliance was placed on TCR beta sequences and their occurrence across donors. In a later analysis, previously published TCR beta repertoires from 670 or so donors were re-analyzed and high-resolution HLA genotyping was added so that TCR occurrence patterns could be studied. The number of donors typed differed by locus, with roughly 620-630 for A, B, C, DRB1 and DQB1, 522 for DQA1, some 570 for DPA1, and some 450 for DPB1. An early release that covered 500 to 800 HLA-typed donors contained approximately 300 gigabases of sequencing data and 75 million to 100 million unique TCR sequences. A later genetic analysis used genome-wide SNP genotypes for about 65% of the roughly 700 donors, treating that subset as a discovery cohort. The genetic ancestry cluster associated with self-reported Caucasian donors included over 65% of the approximately 430 genotyped donors. Class I and class II HLA loci were covered by the typing at four-digit resolution. Results the study describes overall, beyond this receptor: Compared with equally common non-associated chains, HLA-associated TCR beta chains in a later analysis were more clonally expanded and had lower generation probabilities. Sequencing depth was assumed to be roughly uniform across donors in the presence/absence analyses, though that assumption may not hold. A later analysis found that TCR association rates varied across HLA loci, with DRB1 alleles showing the most associated TCRs and HLA-C alleles the fewest. In the study, 150 to 200 TCR beta chains were listed as associated with cytomegalovirus. A further reported finding was that TCR beta sequences accurately predicted the HLA-A and HLA-B alleles for most subjects in the first cohort. A cluster of highly shared sequence variants was judged likely to be a technical artifact of the sequencing pipeline. At a false discovery rate of 0.05, a later analysis linked about 17,000 TCR beta sequences to specific HLA alleles. Cytomegalovirus status was reported to be diagnosed by the classifier with high specificity and sensitivity in both the original and validation cohorts. Most TCR sequences were observed very rarely across donors, whereas some public TCRs were present in many individuals. According to a later analysis, most CMV-associated TCR beta chains appeared to be HLA-restricted, and the HLA associations seemed to be driven largely by CMV exposure. According to a later genetic analysis, donors in an Asian-associated ancestry cluster had fewer N-insertions in productive TCRs than the approximately 670-donor mean. According to a later analysis, parvovirus B19, influenza, CMV and Epstein-Barr virus appeared linked to several top co-occurrence clusters. HLA typing was unavailable for some donors at each locus, so association tests used only the typed subset. The cohort was sequenced for TCR beta chains only, and without alpha or paired-chain data the features that could be detected were limited. It was suggested by the authors that the approach could potentially be generalized to other disease states and immunological phenotypes. The only immune exposure information available for the cohort was CMV serostatus. V-gene and J-gene trimming of TCR beta chains was associated with a missense DCLRE1C variant in a later genetic analysis, and the association was replicated in an independent cohort. Linkage disequilibrium might explain the correlated functional status among segregating V segments, but an unknown experimental factor could not be ruled out. In an earlier analysis of 587 of the donors, most TCR beta V segments appeared in productive rearrangements about 87% or about 30% of the time, broadly matching IMGT annotations. Assigning TCR associations to individual alleles was difficult when HLA alleles, especially DR and DQ, strongly co-occurred. Because the 87-base-pair reads could not distinguish some IMGT-functional V segments, including TRBV6-2 and TRBV6-3, those segments were excluded. In vitro tests confirmed that three of the cytomegalovirus-associated TCR beta chains recognize cytomegalovirus antigens. Because counts were too low, about 18 rarely observed V segments, including chromosome 9 orphons, were left out of the earlier analysis of 500 to 750 of the donors.

To prepare the library, the immunoSEQ multiplex PCR assay was applied. For the multiplex PCR, a mixture combining 60 forward primers for TCR Vbeta segments and 13 reverse primers for TCR Jbeta segments was used. The CDR3 region of rearranged TCR beta genes was amplified from genomic DNA with a multiplex PCR assay. The amplified TCR beta libraries were sequenced on the Illumina HiSeq System as 87-base-pair reads. The study's processing was this. Across the 600 to 700 repertoires, a later analysis counted some 81 million unique TCR beta chains, 9.5 million to 13 million of which were shared by at least two donors. Raw reads were error-corrected and collapsed into unique sequences with a nearest-neighbor algorithm that merged closely related sequences to remove PCR and sequencing errors. Alignment of CDR3 sequences to IMGT reference sequences was used to assign V, D and J gene segments. Each retained sequence needed at least a six-nucleotide match to both a V gene segment and a J gene segment. A rearrangement was called productive if the CDR3 had no stop codons and remained in frame with V and J, and every other rearrangement was called non-productive. Following IMGT convention, CDR3 was defined as the stretch from the second conserved V-encoded cysteine up to the conserved J-encoded phenylalanine. In an earlier analysis of 500 to 650 of the donors, sequences lacking an unambiguous match to a single V gene segment were excluded. In an earlier analysis of roughly 600 of the donors, a V segment was called functional when productive rearrangements were above 56.7%, and segregating when the standard deviation between donors exceeded 5%. A statistical classification framework was developed to diagnose cytomegalovirus status using the catalog of TCR beta chain sequences. V and J gene assignment, in a later analysis, came from comparing TCR nucleotide sequences with IMGT/GENE-DB human TR gene sequences. Using the TCRdist pipeline, a later analysis assigned CDR3 sequences along with most-parsimonious VDJ recombination scenarios. In a later analysis, each TCR beta chain was defined by its CDR3 amino acid sequence together with its V-gene family, and reads without a unique V-gene family were excluded. A later analysis removed roughly 590 highly shared, low-generation-probability nucleotide sequences to deal with suspected cross-contamination and a sequencing artifact. In a later analysis, a clonal expansion index for each public chain was calculated from normalized within-repertoire ranks of inferred template counts. Generation probabilities in a later analysis came from a VDJ recombination model fitted to out-of-frame rearrangements, and those results were checked against IGoR. In a later analysis, hypergeometric tests were used to score TCR-TCR, TCR-HLA and TCR-CMV co-occurrence, with a repertoire-size bias correction applied to TCR pairs. False discovery rates were estimated in a later analysis by permuting HLA or CMV assignments 20 times. In a later analysis, co-occurring TCRs were grouped using DBSCAN, and TCRdist sequence similarity was added for clustering within HLA-allele-positive subsets. Repertoires with fewer than 30,000 or more than 120,000 public chains were left out of co-occurrence clustering, as were about 5 repertoires with anomalous nucleotide sharing. Drawn from immuneACCESS, this table holds only the in-frame rearrangements with V and J called that TCRdb kept. Clones are partly lost; checked studies trace under half to an unresolved V gene and leave the rest unexplained. The V and J calls and clone size were taken over from that table, and D and trimming were inferred from the DNA. Here the sample has 95,000 to 150,000 clones; under 70% occur a single time. About 1.5% of the sample lies in the top ten.

Its CDR3 holds 16 amino acids, cysteine through phenylalanine. Only the CDR3 region is kept as DNA, spanning 48 bases read in frame from base 1. CDR1 MNHEY and CDR2 SMNVEV are derived from the germline V gene (reference sequence). Trimming leaves V shorter by 5 bases and J shorter by 5 bases, with the junction holding 12 bases beyond the gene matches. Note on this clone: Which antigen it targets is not known. Nothing much larger sits one base from this clone, and base qualities are not available.

In total, more than 500 healthy bone marrow donors made up the cohort. All cohort members were sampled while nominally healthy, although unrecorded immune exposures were likely present. The donor was CMV seronegative and was included in the group of 352 seronegative cohort members. Each donor provided a peripheral blood sample, and peripheral blood mononuclear cells were used for TCR beta sequencing. The Qiagen DNeasy Blood Extraction Kit was used to extract genomic DNA from the blood cell samples. The chain joins TRBV27 to TRBJ1-5, with 7 middle bases fitting TRBD1. The clonotype was recovered from a man aged 18-30 years in good health and CMV-seronegative. Sequencing used PBMCs. The CDR3 reads CASSRQGENTHQPQHF. In nucleotide form, the sequence is TGTGCCAGCAGTCGACAGGGCGAAAACACACATCAGCCCCAGCATTTT.